A selection of T cell receptor beta chains follows, all from one sample in a study of blood T cell repertoires in COVID-19. Data came from immunoSEQ multiplex PCR; TCRdb stores just in-frame clones and leaves some out. The repertoire holds a few hundred thousand clones, with roughly 87% as singletons. Specimen: PBMCs or T cells enriched from blood (not recorded which). The receptors come from a man between 18 and 29 years old with acute COVID-19. The CDR3 runs from the conserved cysteine through the conserved F or W. The D gene is left open where the match is weak. Size is omitted from some rows. Given values are once, few, many or a class for expanded clones.

TRBV27	15	.	TRBJ2-7	TRBD2	TGTGCCAGCAGTCCCGCCGCGGGGGACTCCTACGAGCAGTACTTC	CASSPAAGDSYEQYF
TRBV5-4	13	.	TRBJ1-6	TRBD1	TGTGCCAGCAGCCTGGACAGGGGTTCACCCCTCCACTTT	CASSLDRGSPLHF
TRBV7-2	14	.	TRBJ2-7	TRBD2	TGTGCCAGCAGTCGTGGACTAGGCTCCTACGAGCAGTACTTC	CASSRGLGSYEQYF
TRBV7-4	14	.	TRBJ1-1	TRBD1	TGTGCCAGCAGCGCCGGGACAGGGTATAATGAAGCTTTCTTT	CASSAGTGYNEAFF
TRBV7-9	15	.	TRBJ1-2	TRBD1	TGTGCCAGCAGCTTAGTAACAGGGGGCGACTATGGCTACACCTTC	CASSLVTGGDYGYTF
TRBV19	13	once	TRBJ1-2	.	TGTGCCAGTAACTACGGCTCTGCCTATGGCTACACCTTC	CASNYGSAYGYTF
TRBV5-1	13	.	TRBJ1-1	TRBD1	TGCGCCAGCAGCGGGGGACAGGTGGGTGAAGCTTTCTTT	CASSGGQVGEAFF
TRBV2	14	once	TRBJ2-7	TRBD2	TGTGCCAGCAGACCCGGGACTAGCGGGAGTGAGCAGTACTTC	CASRPGTSGSEQYF
TRBV5-4	17	.	TRBJ1-2	.	TGTGCCAGCAGTAACAAGCGAGGGACTGCCCCTAACTATGGCTACACCTTC	CASSNKRGTAPNYGYTF
TRBV5-6	15	.	TRBJ2-1	.	TGTGCCAGCAGCGCCGCAGGGGAGGGTGAGAATGAGCAGTTCTTC	CASSAAGEGENEQFF
TRBV12-5	16	.	TRBJ1-5	.	TGTGCTAGTGGTTTGGTACTGGGGCAGGGAGGGCAGCCCCAGCATTTT	CASGLVLGQGGQPQHF
TRBV28	16	.	TRBJ1-5	.	TGTGCCGCCTCTCCCTTTACGCGGCAGACTAATCAGCCCCAGCATTTT	CAASPFTRQTNQPQHF
TRBV21-1	15	.	TRBJ1-3	.	TGTGCCAGCAGAAGGGGACAGGGGGTCGGAAACACCATATATTTT	CASRRGQGVGNTIYF
TRBV27	13	few	TRBJ2-7	TRBD2	TGTGCCAGCAGCCTAAGGGAGGGCTACGAGCAGTACTTC	CASSLREGYEQYF
TRBV6-2/TRBV6-3	15	.	TRBJ1-5	TRBD1	TGTGCCAGCAGTCCGGACAGGGGAGGCGATCAGCCCCAGCATTTT	CASSPDRGGDQPQHF
TRBV2	15	.	TRBJ1-4	TRBD1	TGTGCCAGCAGTGGCGAAGGACAGGGATGGGAAAAACTGTTTTTT	CASSGEGQGWEKLFF
TRBV12-3/TRBV12-4	12	.	TRBJ1-1	.	TGTGCCAGCATGAGCCTGAACACTGAAGCTTTCTTT	CASMSLNTEAFF
TRBV24-1	15	few	TRBJ2-3	TRBD2	TGTGCCACCAGTGTCGTTAGCGGGAGCGCAGATACGCAGTATTTT	CATSVVSGSADTQYF
TRBV7-2	13	.	TRBJ1-5	.	TGTGCCAGCAGCTTAGCCGGTGGTCAGCCCCAGCATTTT	CASSLAGGQPQHF
TRBV4-1	13	once	TRBJ1-1	.	TGCGCCAGTAAGGGGACACGGAACACTGAAGCTTTCTTT	CASKGTRNTEAFF
TRBV6-5	15	few	TRBJ1-5	.	TGTGCCAGCAGTTTACGTAGGACAGCTTCTCAGCCCCAGCATTTT	CASSLRRTASQPQHF
TRBV24-1	14	once	TRBJ1-5	.	TGTGCCACCAGTGAACCAGGGGCCTCCGGGCCCCAGCATTTT	CATSEPGASGPQHF
TRBV27	16	.	TRBJ2-1	TRBD2	TGTGCCAGCAGTTACCAGGGACTAGCGGGAGCCGATGAGCAGTTCTTC	CASSYQGLAGADEQFF
TRBV30	12	few	TRBJ1-5	.	TGTGCCTTGGACACAAACAATCAGCCCCAGCATTTT	CALDTNNQPQHF
TRBV2	14	.	TRBJ1-5	TRBD1	TGTGCCAGCACCGACAGGGCTAGCAATCAGCCCCAGCATTTT	CASTDRASNQPQHF
TRBV9	16	.	TRBJ2-5	TRBD1	TGTGCCAGCAGCGTAACCGGGACAGGGGATGGAGAGACCCAGTACTTC	CASSVTGTGDGETQYF
TRBV28	15	.	TRBJ1-1	.	TGTGCCAGCCGGTCACTCGGTAGTGTGAACACTGAAGCTTTCTTT	CASRSLGSVNTEAFF
TRBV10-3	15	.	TRBJ2-3	TRBD2	TGTGCCATCACCCCGACTAGCGGGAGGTTACATACGCAGTATTTT	CAITPTSGRLHTQYF
TRBV6-5	16	once	TRBJ1-1	TRBD1	TGTGCCAGCAGTTACCGCCAGAGGGGGCGTTACACTGAAGCTTTCTTT	CASSYRQRGRYTEAFF
TRBV3-1/TRBV3-2	17	once	TRBJ2-1	.	TGTGCCAGCAGCCGTTGGCCGCAGGACTGTAGTCTTTATGAGCAGTTCTTC	CASSRWPQDCSLYEQFF
TRBV9	14	.	TRBJ1-6	.	TGTGCCAGCAGCGAGGGACAAGCTGATTCACCCCTCCACTTT	CASSEGQADSPLHF
TRBV18	14	.	TRBJ1-1	.	TGTGCCAGCTCACCAAATTGGAGGGACACTGAAGCTTTCTTT	CASSPNWRDTEAFF
TRBV6-5	11	.	TRBJ2-5	.	TGTGCCAGCAGTACAGCCGAGACCCAGTACTTC	CASSTAETQYF
TRBV4-1	15	.	TRBJ2-2	TRBD2	TGCGCCAGCAGCCAAGATCCGCGGGAGGGCGGGGAGCTGTTTTTT	CASSQDPREGGELFF
TRBV28	15	.	TRBJ2-7	TRBD2	TGTGCCAGCAGTTTATCTCAAGGGACTACCTACGAGCAGTACTTC	CASSLSQGTTYEQYF
TRBV30	15	.	TRBJ2-2	TRBD2	TGTGCCTGGAGTTCGGGGGGTCGGGTTTCCGGGGAGCTGTTTTTT	CAWSSGGRVSGELFF
TRBV5-6	14	.	TRBJ1-2	.	TGTGCCAGCAGCTACCTCAGGGAATTCTATGGCTACACCTTC	CASSYLREFYGYTF
TRBV6-5	13	.	TRBJ2-2	TRBD1	TGTGCCAGCAGTTGGGGACAGCGCGGGGAGCTGTTTTTT	CASSWGQRGELFF
TRBV3-1/TRBV3-2	17	.	TRBJ2-2	.	TGTGCCAGCAGCCAACAATTGGCCTCGCTGAACACCGGGGAGCTGTTTTTT	CASSQQLASLNTGELFF
TRBV30	14	.	TRBJ2-7	.	TGTGCCTGGAGTGCCGGGCCCCTGGCGGGAGAGCAGTACTTC	CAWSAGPLAGEQYF
TRBV5-1	14	.	TRBJ2-2	.	TGCGCCAGCAGCACGGGTCCTAACACCGGGGAGCTGTTTTTT	CASSTGPNTGELFF
TRBV14	14	.	TRBJ1-2	TRBD1	TGTGCCAGCAGCGTCGGTGGGACAGACTATGGCTACACCTTC	CASSVGGTDYGYTF
TRBV3-1/TRBV3-2	15	.	TRBJ1-6	TRBD1	TGTGCCAGCAGCCAAGAGGGGACAGGGAATTCACCCCTCCACTTT	CASSQEGTGNSPLHF
TRBV7-6	17	once	TRBJ2-4	.	TGTGCCAGCAGCCCGGCCAGCGGTGCGGGAGCCAAAAACATTCAGTACTTC	CASSPASGAGAKNIQYF
TRBV15	15	.	TRBJ2-1	.	TGTGCCACCAGCGTTGGCGGGACCTCCTACAATGAGCAGTTCTTC	CATSVGGTSYNEQFF
TRBV25-1	15	.	TRBJ2-2	TRBD2	TGTGCCAGCGGCCTCGGAGCTAGCGGGAGGCGGGAGCTGTTTTTT	CASGLGASGRRELFF
TRBV27	16	.	TRBJ1-1	.	TGTGCCAGCAGCACCCAGGACAGACTCAGAGGCACTGAAGCTTTCTTT	CASSTQDRLRGTEAFF
TRBV7-9	14	.	TRBJ2-3	.	TGTGCCAGCAGCTTAGTCTCGGAGGCAGATACGCAGTATTTT	CASSLVSEADTQYF
TRBV6-5	14	.	TRBJ2-7	.	TGTGCCAGCAGTTACTCGGGGGGGCTTTACGAGCAGTACTTC	CASSYSGGLYEQYF
TRBV11-2	19	.	TRBJ2-2	TRBD2	TGTGCCAGCAGCTTAGTCTGGGTAGCGGGAGGTTCGAACACCGGGGAGCTGTTTTTT	CASSLVWVAGGSNTGELFF
TRBV4-1	17	few	TRBJ2-7	.	TGCGCCAGCAGCCAAGAAGGGGCGGGACAGAATTCCTACGAGCAGTACTTC	CASSQEGAGQNSYEQYF
TRBV19	18	.	TRBJ1-5	TRBD1	TGTGCCAGTAGTAAGAAACGCTTGGGGACAGCTAGCAATCAGCCCCAGCATTTT	CASSKKRLGTASNQPQHF
TRBV7-9	15	.	TRBJ2-3	.	TGTGCCAGCAGCTTACCCGGGGTTAGCACAGATACGCAGTATTTT	CASSLPGVSTDTQYF
TRBV6-5	15	.	TRBJ2-1	.	TGTGCCAGCAGCCAGTACAGGGTATCCTACAATGAGCAGTTCTTC	CASSQYRVSYNEQFF
TRBV21-1	14	.	TRBJ1-1	.	TGTGCCAGCAGCAAAGAACCCCGGGGCACTGAAGCTTTCTTT	CASSKEPRGTEAFF